This TCR beta chain was sequenced for a study of beta chain features in type 1 diabetes. Overall study findings and caveats: Reads derived from cDNA could over-represent cells showing high TCR expression. At VDJ recombination sites, type 1 diabetes patients had fewer insertions and more deleted nucleotides. Compared with healthy donors, patients appeared to share more similar naive, central memory and regulatory TCRB repertoires. There was a moderate but significant shortening of TCRB CDR3s in all four CD4+ subsets of Type 1 diabetes patients.

CDR3 length: 14 amino acids. Trimming shortened V by 2 bases and J by 0 bases, and 7 bases separated the two germline ends. Germline V gene sequence: CDR1 ENHRY, CDR2 SYGVKD. This clone came up a few times. Its antigen is still unknown. cDNA synthesis used the whole RNA isolate, giving expressed TCRB sequences. Some clones are missing from TCRdb's copy, which holds only in-frame ones; the method was immunoSEQ multiplex PCR. The table shows about 620,000 clones, with about 16% occurring only once. The TCR was taken from a young man in good health. The J gene is TRBJ2-5, the V gene TRBV10-3; no clear D. Sequenced input: naive CD4+ T cells from blood. Here the CDR3 DNA reads TGTGCCATCAGTGAGCAGGATTACCAAGAGACCCAGTACTTC. It translates to CAISEQDYQETQYF.